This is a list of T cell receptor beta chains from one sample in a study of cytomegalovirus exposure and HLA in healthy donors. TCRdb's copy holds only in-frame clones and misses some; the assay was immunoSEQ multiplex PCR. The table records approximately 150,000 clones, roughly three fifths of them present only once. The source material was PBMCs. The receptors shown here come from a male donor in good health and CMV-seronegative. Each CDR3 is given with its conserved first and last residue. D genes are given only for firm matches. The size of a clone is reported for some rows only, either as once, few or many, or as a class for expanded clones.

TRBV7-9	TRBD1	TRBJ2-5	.	TGTGCCAGCAGCCGGGACAGGGGGCTCGCGGAGACCCAGTACTTC	CASSRDRGLAETQYF
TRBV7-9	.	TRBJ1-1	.	TGTGCCAGCAGCTTGAGAGTCGGCACTGAAGCTTTCTTT	CASSLRVGTEAFF
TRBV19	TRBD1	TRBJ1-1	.	TGTGCCAGTAGTGGGGGGACAGTTGGATTCGCTGAAGCTTTCTTT	CASSGGTVGFAEAFF
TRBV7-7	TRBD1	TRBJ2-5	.	TGTGCCAGCAGCTCGACAGGGACCCCCCCCCTCCAGTACTTC	CASSSTGTPPLQYF
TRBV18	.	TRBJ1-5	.	TGTGCCAGCTCACCCCAGGGCAGCAATCAGCCCCAGCATTTT	CASSPQGSNQPQHF
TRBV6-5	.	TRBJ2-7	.	TGTGCCAGCAGTTACTCGAGGAGGACAGCCTACGAGCAGTACTTC	CASSYSRRTAYEQYF
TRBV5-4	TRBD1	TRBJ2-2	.	TGTGCCAGCAGCTTGGTTGGCGGACAGGGAAGCGGGGAGCTGTTTTTT	CASSLVGGQGSGELFF
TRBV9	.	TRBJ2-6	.	TGTGCCAGCAGCACCGGAGACTCTGGGGCCAACGTCCTGACTTTC	CASSTGDSGANVLTF
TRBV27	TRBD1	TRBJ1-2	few	TGTGCCAGCAGTCTAGCGACAGGGTACGGCCTCCCTTACGGCTACACCTTC	CASSLATGYGLPYGYTF
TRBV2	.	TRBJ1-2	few	TGTGCGACCACGGCAGGGGAGCGTGGCTACACCTTC	CATTAGERGYTF
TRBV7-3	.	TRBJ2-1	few	TGTGCCAGCAGCTTAAGCCTAGCGCACAATGAGCAGTTCTTC	CASSLSLAHNEQFF
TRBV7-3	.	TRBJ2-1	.	TGTGCCAGCAGCTTAAGAGGGATGGACAGGGAGGGCCCGCAGTTCTTC	CASSLRGMDREGPQFF
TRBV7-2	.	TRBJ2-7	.	TGTGCCAGCAGCCCCTTAACAGGACGCGAGCAGTACTTC	CASSPLTGREQYF
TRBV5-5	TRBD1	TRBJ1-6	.	TGTGCCAGCAGCTCACGACTTACAGGGGGTAATTCACCCCTCCACTTT	CASSSRLTGGNSPLHF
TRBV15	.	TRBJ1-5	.	TGTGCCACCAGCAGAGATTTAGACACCAGGAATCAGCCCCAGCATTTT	CATSRDLDTRNQPQHF
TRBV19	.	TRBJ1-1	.	TGTGCCAGTATTCCACAAGGGGGGGTGAACACTGAAGCTTTCTTT	CASIPQGGVNTEAFF
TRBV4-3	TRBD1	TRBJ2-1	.	TGCGCCAGCAGCCAAGGGACAGGTAGTAACAATGAGCAGTTCTTC	CASSQGTGSNNEQFF
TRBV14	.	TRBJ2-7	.	TGTGCCAGCAGCCAACGCAGGGGATCCTACGAGCAGTACTTC	CASSQRRGSYEQYF
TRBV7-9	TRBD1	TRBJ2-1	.	TGTGCCAGCAGCCCAAAGACAGGGAATGTCCCCCTGGTGCAGTTCTTC	CASSPKTGNVPLVQFF
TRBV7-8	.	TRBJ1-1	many	TGTGCCAGCAGCTCCTTCGAGGTCCCCACTGAAGCTTTCTTT	CASSSFEVPTEAFF
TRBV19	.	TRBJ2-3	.	TGTGCCAGTAGTACCAGTCCGGGACAAAGCACAGATACGCAGTATTTT	CASSTSPGQSTDTQYF
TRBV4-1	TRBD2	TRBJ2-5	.	TGCGCCAGCAGCCAAGGGGCGGGGGGCGCCCAAGAGACCCAGTACTTC	CASSQGAGGAQETQYF
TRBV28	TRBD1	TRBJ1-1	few	TGTGCCAGCAGTCCATCGACAGGGGGGGTTGAAAGTCGGACTGAAGCTTTCTTT	CASSPSTGGVESRTEAFF
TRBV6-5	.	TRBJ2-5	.	TGTGCCAGCAGTTATGCAGGGGAGGAGACCCAGTACTTC	CASSYAGEETQYF
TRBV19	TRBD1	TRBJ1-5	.	TGTGCCAGTAGTCTGACAGGGGGAAGCAATCAGCCCCAGCATTTT	CASSLTGGSNQPQHF
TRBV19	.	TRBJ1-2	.	TGTGCCAGTAGTACGGAGGTTACCACCTTAAACTATGGCTACACCTTC	CASSTEVTTLNYGYTF
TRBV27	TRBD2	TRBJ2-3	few	TGTGCCAGCAGAAGAGCGGGGGGGCAAGATACGCAGTATTTT	CASRRAGGQDTQYF
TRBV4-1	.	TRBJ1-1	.	TGCGCCAGCAGCCAACAGATAGAGGGCACTGAAGCTTTCTTT	CASSQQIEGTEAFF
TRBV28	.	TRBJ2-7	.	TGTGCCAGCAGACCCGGGGGTTACGAGCAGTACTTC	CASRPGGYEQYF
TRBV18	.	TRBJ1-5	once	TGTGCCAGCTCACCAAGCCCAGGAAATCAGCCCCAGCATTTT	CASSPSPGNQPQHF
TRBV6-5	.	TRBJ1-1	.	TGTGCCAGCACTCAAAACACGGGGACTGAAGCTTTCTTT	CASTQNTGTEAFF
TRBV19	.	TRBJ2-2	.	TGTGCCAGTAGTACCAGGGGTCCCGGGGAGCTGTTTTTT	CASSTRGPGELFF
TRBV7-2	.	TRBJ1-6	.	TGTGCCAGCAGCTCTGGCTCGACAGGCGTTAATTCACCCCTCCACTTT	CASSSGSTGVNSPLHF
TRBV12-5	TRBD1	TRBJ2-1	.	TGTGCTAGTGGTTTGGGACCGGGACAGGGTCGAAATGAGCAGTTCTTC	CASGLGPGQGRNEQFF
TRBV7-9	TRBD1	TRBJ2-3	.	TGTGCCAGCAGCTCGACAACAGGGGGACACACAGATACGCAGTATTTT	CASSSTTGGHTDTQYF
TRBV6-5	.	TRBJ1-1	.	TGTGCCAGCAGTTACTTAGGGGAGGGGAACACTGAAGCTTTCTTT	CASSYLGEGNTEAFF
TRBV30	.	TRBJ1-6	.	TGTGCCTGGAGTGGGGGAGGGTCACCCCTCCACTTT	CAWSGGGSPLHF
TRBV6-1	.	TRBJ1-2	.	TGTGCCAGCCGTGGTCGGAGGGTCCTCTATGGCTACACCTTC	CASRGRRVLYGYTF
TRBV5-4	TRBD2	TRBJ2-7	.	TGTGCCAGCGAGGCGGGGGTCGAGCAGTACTTC	CASEAGVEQYF
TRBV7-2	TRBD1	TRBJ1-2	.	TGTGCCAGCAGCCCGCAGGGACAGCCTTACTATGGCTACACCTTC	CASSPQGQPYYGYTF
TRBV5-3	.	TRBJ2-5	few	TGTGCCAGGGCATTCGAGGAGAAAGAGACCCAGTACTTC	CARAFEEKETQYF
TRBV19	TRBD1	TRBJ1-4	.	TGTGCCAGTAGTATAACAGGGGGACCGGCAACTAATGAAAAACTGTTTTTT	CASSITGGPATNEKLFF
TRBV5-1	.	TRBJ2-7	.	TGCGCCAGCAGCTTGGCGGGATCCTCCTACGAGCAGTACTTC	CASSLAGSSYEQYF
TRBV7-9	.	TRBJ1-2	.	TGTGCCAGCAGCTTAGGCCTCGCCCAGAACGCCGATGGCTACACCTTC	CASSLGLAQNADGYTF
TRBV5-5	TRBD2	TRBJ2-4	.	TGTGCCAGCAGCTTGAGGGCGGGAGAGGATGGCATTCAGTACTTC	CASSLRAGEDGIQYF
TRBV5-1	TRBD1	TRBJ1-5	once	TGCGCCAGCAGCTTAGACACAGGGGTCCCACAGCCCCAGCATTTT	CASSLDTGVPQPQHF
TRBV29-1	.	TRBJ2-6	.	TGCAGCGTTTCTCGGGGGGCTCCAAACTCTGGGGCCAACGTCCTGACTTTC	CSVSRGAPNSGANVLTF
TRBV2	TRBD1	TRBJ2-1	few	TGTGCCAGCCACTACCTCCGACAGGGGGCTAGTGAGCAGTTCTTC	CASHYLRQGASEQFF
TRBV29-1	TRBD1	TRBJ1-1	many	TGCAGTCTAAGGGGGCCATACACTGAAGCTTTCTTT	CSLRGPYTEAFF
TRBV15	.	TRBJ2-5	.	TGTGCCACCAGCAGAGCTAGACGAAGGGTCCCAGAGGGCGGAAGAGAGACCCAGTACTTC	CATSRARRRVPEGGRETQYF
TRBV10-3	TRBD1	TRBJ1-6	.	TGTGCCATCACTAAAGACAGGGCAACAGGACCCCTCCACTTT	CAITKDRATGPLHF
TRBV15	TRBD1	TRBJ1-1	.	TGTGCCACCAGCAGAGAAGACAGGGGCTTGAACACTGAAGCTTTCTTT	CATSREDRGLNTEAFF
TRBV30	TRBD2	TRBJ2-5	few	TGTGCCTACCGAAATAGCGGGGGGGCAGAGACCCAGTACTTC	CAYRNSGGAETQYF
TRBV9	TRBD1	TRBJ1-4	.	TGTGCCAGCAGCTATGACAGGGACTCTAATGAAAAACTGTTTTTT	CASSYDRDSNEKLFF
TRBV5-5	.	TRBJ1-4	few	TGTGCCAGCAGCCCCGGCGGCGATACGGGGGAAAAACTGTTTTTT	CASSPGGDTGEKLFF
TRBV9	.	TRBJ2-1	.	TGTGCCAGCAGCGTAGATCTAGGGGCCTACAATGAGCAGTTCTTC	CASSVDLGAYNEQFF
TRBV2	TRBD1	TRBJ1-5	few	TGTGCCAGCAGCCGGGACAGTAATCAGCCCCAGCATTTT	CASSRDSNQPQHF